Listed here is a single T cell receptor (beta chain). Its antigen is not identified. The CDR3 length is 16 residues. Germline assignment: CDR1 SGHTA and CDR2 FQGNSA. The V and J ends lost 5 bases and 6 bases, in that order; junction bases with no gene match: 11. The sample originates from a study of OX40 agonist ivuxolimab in advanced cancers. TCRdb's table, derived via immunoSEQ multiplex PCR, lists solely in-frame clones and lacks some. The table has 65,000 to 100,000 clones, under 90% seen once. Regarding the study as a whole: At 0.1-3.0 mg/kg, partial responders had clonal expansion among the lowest observed.

The clonotype comes from an adult with an advanced solid tumor such as melanoma, head and neck, liver or kidney cancer. Sequenced material: CD4+ or CD8+ T cells sorted from blood, taken in a trial of the OX40 agonist ivuxolimab. The rearrangement uses TRBV7-2 and TRBJ2-1, with 9 bases identical to TRBD2. CDR3 sequence: CASSRPGLAVGNEQFF. The CDR3, as DNA: TGTGCCAGCAGCCGACCGGGACTAGCAGTTGGCAATGAGCAGTTCTTC.